The 29 T cell receptor beta chains reported below all come from one sample, sequenced in a study of T cells in Graves' hyperthyroidism and ophthalmopathy. RNA transcripts were the template for amplifying TCR beta CDR3 regions. RT-PCR in the first round (using the HTBI primer set) targeted the TCR CDR3. TCRdb analysed the multiplex PCR reads with MiXCR anew, one entry per CDR3 protein. The repertoire has 95,000 to 100,000 distinct CDR3 sequences, over 50% of them found once; the top ten carry less than 30%. The sequencing input was blood. The source is a woman aged 40 to 55 with Graves' hyperthyroidism.

The chain recombines TRBV25-1 with TRBJ2-1, with 10 bases matching TRBD2. V trimming: 2 bases; J trimming: 3 bases; junction bases outside the gene matches: 1. The CDR3 is 15 amino acids. Germline V gene data show CDR1 as MGHDK and CDR2 as SYGVNS. CDR3 loop: CASSEGLADYNEQFF. CDR3 sequence (DNA): TGTGCCAGCAGTGAAGGACTAGCGGACTACAATGAGCAGTTCTTC.

To note about this clonotype: A read error may account for a junction end that differs from germline. The chain is built from TRBV29-1 and TRBJ1-3; D is unresolved. Per germline, CDR1 SQVTM and CDR2 ANQGSEA. This CDR3 has 13 residues. This chain's CDR3 is CSVKEPSGNTKCF. CDR3 bases: TGCAGCGTTAAGGAACCGTCTGGAAACACCAAATGTTTT.

This clonotype was counted a single time. The chain employs TRBV6-2 or TRBV6-3 and TRBJ2-7; the match to TRBD2 covers 9 bases. The CDR3 contains 11 residues. Germline CDR1 is MNHEY and CDR2 is SVGEGT. The V segment lost 7 bases and the J segment 7 bases; nucleotides outside the gene matches: 2. CDR3 in amino acids: CASTGLAEQYF. For the CDR3, the DNA is TGTGCCAGCACCGGACTAGCGGAGCAGTACTTC.

The chain links TRBV5-1 to TRBJ2-5; D perhaps matches TRBD2 (6 bases). Between the trimmed V and J ends, which lost 4 bases and 0 bases, there was a span of 13 bases. The CDR3 sequence is 15 residues long. The germline V gene has CDR1 SGHRS and CDR2 YFSETQ. In DNA form, the CDR3 reads TGCGCCAGCAGCGCCGGGACTCTGTACCAAGAGACCCAGTACTTC. Translated: CASSAGTLYQETQYF.

The chain combines TRBV25-1 with TRBJ1-2; D is unclear. Trimming took off 2 bases at V and 4 bases at J, with 8 bases between the two ends. The CDR3 runs to 13 residues. CDR1 MGHDK and CDR2 SYGVNS come from the germline V gene. This CDR3 is CASSEVGFYGYTF. CDR3 sequence (DNA): TGTGCCAGCAGTGAAGTAGGGTTCTATGGCTACACCTTC.

This chain's CDR3 is CASSQVFGGRETQYF. CDR3 nucleotide sequence: TGCGCCAGCAGCCAAGTTTTTGGGGGCCGGGAGACCCAGTACTTC. The V gene is TRBV4-1, the J gene TRBJ2-5; D is possibly TRBD1 (6 bases). This CDR3 comprises 15 residues. CDR1 and CDR2 (germline): MGHRA, YSYEKL. Trimming took off 1 base at V and 5 bases at J, with 14 bases between the two ends.

This clonotype was seen ten or more times. The V gene is TRBV5-1, the J gene TRBJ2-7, with D possibly being TRBD2 (6 bases). The CDR3 contains 14 residues. Germline loops: CDR1 SGHRS, CDR2 YFSETQ. V gave up 0 bases and J gave up 2 bases, with 9 bases separating them. CDR3 nucleotide sequence: TGCGCCAGCAGCTTGGGGACTATTACCTACGAGCAGTACTTC. Translating it yields CASSLGTITYEQYF.

Concerning this clonotype: One end of the junction does not line up with germline, which may come from a read error. The genes are TRBV2 and TRBJ1-3; no reliable D call. Germline-derived CDR1 and CDR2 are SNHLY and FYNNEI. The CDR3 runs to 8 residues. This chain's CDR3 is CASRPMDF. The CDR3 DNA sequence: TGTGCCAGCAGACCAATGGATTTT.

The table lists this clonotype with many counts. The V and J genes are TRBV2 and TRBJ2-7, with 9 bases fitting TRBD2. CDR1 and CDR2 from the germline V gene are SNHLY and FYNNEI. The V segment lost 0 bases and the J segment 3 bases; nucleotides outside the gene matches: 9. There are 17 residues in the CDR3. CDR3 in DNA: TGTGCCAGCAGTGAAGCGGGGACTAGCCACCTGAACTACGAGCAGTACTTC. Amino acid sequence: CASSEAGTSHLNYEQYF.

As to this clonotype: This CDR3 is missing its conserved last phenylalanine or tryptophan, likely due to a read error. No DNA is shown, since the ends of the CDR3 on it are uncertain; the CDR3 is the one TCRdb lists. The J gene is TRBJ2-2, the V gene TRBV7-2; the table's D call TRBD1 went unverified against the DNA. The CDR3 sequence runs 17 residues, both termini included. The germline CDR1 and CDR2 sequences are SGHTA and FQGNSA. The CDR3 protein is CASSLYTRPLDTGELVL.

The chain couples TRBV10-3 to TRBJ2-1; D might be TRBD1 or TRBD2, each matching 5 bases. V was cut by 3 bases and J by 7 bases, with 16 bases left in between. This CDR3 has 15 residues. Germline V gene data show CDR1 as ENHRY and CDR2 as SYGVKD. CDR3 region: CAISEIGTGRNEQFF. The CDR3 nucleotides read TGTGCCATCAGTGAAATTGGCACGGGGCGGAATGAGCAGTTCTTC.

In its sample, this clonotype was seen many times. V usage is TRBV20-1 and J usage is TRBJ1-2; D is uncertain. CDR3 length: 9 residues. Per germline, CDR1 DFQATT and CDR2 SNEGSKA (reference sequence). The V end was cut by 7 bases, the J end by 3 bases, with 3 bases between. The CDR3, as DNA: TGCAGTGTCCACTATGGCTACACCTTC. It encodes CSVHYGYTF.

This clonotype was detected ten times or more. The chain couples TRBV7-2 to TRBJ1-5, with a weak D call TRBD1 (6 bases). Germline assignment: CDR1 SGHTA and CDR2 FQGNSA. The CDR3 extends over 15 amino acids. V gave up 5 bases and J gave up 3 bases, with 14 bases separating them. Written as DNA, the CDR3 is TGTGCCAGCAGCATACAGGGTTTACTCAATCAGCCCCAGCATTTT. Protein product: CASSIQGLLNQPQHF.

On this clonotype itself: This could be a read error, since a much larger clone is one nucleotide away. This sequence joins TRBV7-9 and TRBJ1-1, with D maybe TRBD1 (6 bases). The germline V gene encodes CDR1 SEHNR and CDR2 FQNEAQ (reference sequence). The CDR3 covers 14 residues. DNA for the CDR3: TGCGCCAGCGGCCAATCCCGCAGGGGTACTGAAGCTTTCTTT. It yields the protein CASGQSRRGTEAFF.

This clonotype was recorded at least ten times. The chain carries TRBV12-3 or TRBV12-4 and TRBJ1-4; D uncertain. The length of the CDR3 is 13 residues. V lost 2 bases and J 10 bases, leaving 11 bases between the germline ends. CDR3 nucleotides: TGTGCCAGCAGTTTAAATGGCCAAGTAAAACTGTTTTTT. It translates to CASSLNGQVKLFF.

The gene calls are TRBV6-5 and TRBJ1-3; D not resolved. The V gene's germline CDR1 is MNHEY and CDR2 SVGAGI. The CDR3 extends over 14 amino acids. The V and J ends lost 4 bases and 0 bases respectively, with 7 bases between them. The CDR3 is CASSSAPSGNTIYF. The CDR3 region has the DNA TGTGCCAGCAGTTCCGCGCCCTCTGGAAACACCATATATTTT.

Remarks on this clonotype: This clone may be a read error of a much larger clone one base away. The chain has TRBV13 and TRBJ1-1; 8 bases agree with TRBD1. The germline V gene has CDR1 PRHDT and CDR2 FYEKMQ (reference sequence). V shed 6 bases, J shed 10 bases, and the junction held 10 bases outside the gene matches. This CDR3 is 13 amino acids long. The CDR3, as DNA: TGTGCCAGCAGTGGACAGGGAAGGGGTGGAGCTTTCTTT. Translating it yields CASSGQGRGGAFF.

For this clonotype: This sequence may be a read error, since a much larger clone differs from it by one base. The rearrangement links TRBV5-1 to TRBJ1-5; D not resolved. V lost 8 bases and J 7 bases, leaving 19 bases between the germline ends. The CDR3 is 14 amino acids. Germline V gives CDR1 SGHRS, CDR2 YFSETQ. As DNA, the CDR3 is TGCGCCAGTCCTAACCCAAGTTTCGGGCAGCCCCAGCATTTT. Its translation: CASPNPSFGQPQHF.

A remark on this clonotype: A read error is likely, as this CDR3 ends without the conserved phenylalanine or tryptophan. Because the CDR3's place on the DNA is in doubt, the DNA is left out and the CDR3 is given as listed by TCRdb. The chain links TRBV5-1 to TRBJ2-7; whether TRBD1, the table's D call, matches the DNA was not checked. Germline V gives CDR1 SGHRS, CDR2 YFSETQ. Counting both end residues, the CDR3 totals 15 amino acids. The CDR3 reads CASSLDPGQPYEQCS.

Here the CDR3 DNA reads TGCGCCAGCAGTGAGTCGACAAGCCAAGAGACCCAGTACTTC. Protein sequence: CASSESTSQETQYF. This chain joins TRBV10-1 and TRBJ2-5, with no clear D. The germline V and J ends were trimmed by 0 bases and 1 base, with 6 bases remaining between them. Per the germline V gene, CDR1 is WNHNN and CDR2 is SYGVQD (reference sequence). This CDR3 has 14 residues.

This clonotype was detected only a few times. The chain is built from TRBV9 and TRBJ2-5, with 8 bases fitting TRBD2. The CDR3 runs 17 residues. From germline, CDR1 is SGDLS and CDR2 YYNGEE. Trimming took 1 base from V and 5 from J; bases not matched to a gene: 13. The CDR3 spells CASSVPHGGVSGETQYF. The CDR3 DNA reads TGTGCCAGCAGCGTACCCCACGGGGGGGTGAGCGGGGAGACCCAGTACTTC.

In this sample, this clonotype turned up many times. V gene TRBV5-1 combines with J gene TRBJ1-4; maybe TRBD1 (5 bases). Trimming left V 2 bases short and J 7 bases short, with 15 bases between. The CDR3 runs to 15 residues. Germline V gene data show CDR1 as SGHRS and CDR2 as YFSETQ. The CDR3 is CASSFGARGSEKLFF. As DNA, the CDR3 is TGCGCCAGCAGCTTCGGGGCCAGAGGAAGTGAAAAACTGTTTTTT.

This clonotype was recorded many times. This rearrangement joins TRBV7-8 to TRBJ2-2, with 10 bases that match TRBD2. The germline gives CDR1 SGHVS, CDR2 FQNEAQ. The J segment lost 3 bases and the V segment lost 1 base, leaving 5 bases of the junction unmatched. This CDR3 contains 17 residues. CDR3 sequence reads: CASSLEASGSHTGELFF. CDR3 DNA: TGTGCCAGCAGCTTAGAGGCTAGCGGGAGTCACACCGGGGAGCTGTTTTTT. Full variable domain (outside the CDR3, taken from reference TRBV7-8 and TRBJ2-2): GAGVSQSPRYKVAKRGQDVALRCDPISGHVSLFWYQQALGQGPEFLTYFQNEAQLDKSGLPSDRFFAERPEGSVSTLKIQRTQQEDSAVYLCASSLEASGSHTGELFFGEGSRLTVL.

The V call is TRBV7-8, the J call TRBJ1-5; 8 bases fit TRBD1. J gave up 4 bases and V 2 bases, and 4 bases lay outside the gene matches. This CDR3 is 15 amino acids long. Germline loops: CDR1 SGHVS, CDR2 FQNEAQ. DNA of the CDR3: TGTGCCAGCAGCTTACTCAGGGGGCCGAATCAGCCCCAGCATTTT. Translating gives CASSLLRGPNQPQHF.

Many counts were recorded for this clonotype. The J gene is TRBJ2-7, the V gene TRBV4-1; TRBD2 matches 7 bases. CDR1 and CDR2 from the germline V gene are MGHRA and YSYEKL. Unmatched junction bases numbered 7, after V lost 1 base and J lost 1 base. CDR3 size: 16 residues. The CDR3 region has the DNA TGCGCCAGCAGCCAAGCGAGCGGGACCGGGTCCTACGAGCAGTACTTC. It codes for CASSQASGTGSYEQYF.

This clonotype showed up just a few times. The junction does not match germline at one end; this may be a read error. The chain recombines TRBV5-1 with TRBJ2-2; the D gene is possibly TRBD2 (6 bases). CDR1 SGHRS and CDR2 YFSETQ come from the germline V gene. This CDR3 comprises 19 residues. DNA for the CDR3: TGCGCCGGCAGCTTGTTCGGGCTATCGGGAGCGTCGAACACCGGGGAGCTGTTTTTT. It encodes CAGSLFGLSGASNTGELFF.

The V and J genes are TRBV7-2 and TRBJ2-7; 13 bases map to TRBD2. CDR1 is SGHTA and CDR2 is FQGNSA in the germline V gene. After removal of 4 bases from V and 2 bases from J, the junction contained 2 bases not matched to a gene. The CDR3 totals 15 residues. The CDR3 DNA reads TGTGCCAGCAGCTGGGGACTAGCGGGACCCTACGAGCAGTACTTC. Amino acids: CASSWGLAGPYEQYF.

To note about this clonotype: Lacking the conserved final phenylalanine or tryptophan, this CDR3 likely reflects a read error. No DNA is shown, since the ends of the CDR3 on it are uncertain; the CDR3 is the one TCRdb lists. This chain joins TRBV28 and TRBJ1-1; the table's D call, TRBD1, was not checked against the DNA. Germline CDR1 reads MDHEN; CDR2 reads SYDVKM. The CDR3 has 15 residues if both end residues are counted. The CDR3 spells CASSRTGGAGPEAFL.

Concerning this clonotype: Possible read error: a much larger clone is one base away. The V call is TRBV7-3, the J call TRBJ2-7; D is perhaps TRBD1 (6 bases). Germline loops: CDR1 SGHTA, CDR2 FQGTGA. CDR3 length: 14 residues. Trimming took off 8 bases at V and 0 bases at J, with 14 bases between the two ends. This CDR3 reads CASRTGSTSYEQYF. CDR3 in DNA: TGTGCCAGCCGAACAGGGAGTACCTCCTACGAGCAGTACTTC.